This TCR beta chain was sequenced for a study of a mutant IDH1 vaccine in newly diagnosed glioma. Of note for this clone: The antigen remains unidentified.

Germline-derived CDR1 and CDR2 are MGHRA and YSYEKL. CDR3 length: 16 amino acids. V lost 1 base, J lost 6 bases, and 4 bases stayed unmatched. Repertoires were generated with immunoSEQ multiplex PCR, while TCRdb's copy carries only in-frame clones and drops some. The sample has under 50,000 clones, around 93% seen once. Stated time point: week 23, last vaccination. Topical imiquimod accompanied each vaccine dose, which consisted of 300 ug of mutant IDH1 20-mer peptide. The chain employs TRBV4-1 and TRBJ1-6; 9 bases are shared with TRBD1. The sequence came from a man aged 45-65 years with glioma. The sequenced sample was PBMCs, obtained from a glioma patient whose treatment included an IDH1 peptide vaccine. The DNA of the CDR3 is TGCGCCAGCAGCCAAGCAGGGGGACAGGGTAATTCACCCCTCCACTTT. Translating gives CASSQAGGQGNSPLHF.